This T cell receptor beta chain was sequenced during a study of T cell responses to AZD1222 COVID-19 vaccine. As for the study in general: Pooled samples include second doses given at about 4 or 12 weeks. General study results and limits: The span of vaccine-associated CD4 TCRs extended across spike, with dominance at 160-218 and 743-854. Donors skewed white British and female; clonal diversity was possibly underestimated. Baseline seropositives among AZD1222 recipients totaled only 6 or 7.

Per germline, CDR1 MDHEN and CDR2 SYDVKM. The V segment lost 6 bases and the J segment 2 bases; nucleotides outside the gene matches: 4. This CDR3 spans 15 amino acids. Data came from immunoSEQ multiplex PCR; TCRdb stores just in-frame clones and leaves some out. Of about 130,000 clones detected, around 90% appear once; the ten largest clones hold roughly 2%. A word on this clone: Its antigen is unidentified.

The chain couples TRBV28 to TRBJ1-6; 7 bases line up with TRBD1. Source: peripheral blood, taken on day 0 of AZD1222 vaccination. This receptor was identified in an adult in good health. The CDR3 DNA sequence: TGTGCCAGCAGCTACGGGACAGCCTATAATTCACCCCTCCACTTT. Amino acid sequence: CASSYGTAYNSPLHF.